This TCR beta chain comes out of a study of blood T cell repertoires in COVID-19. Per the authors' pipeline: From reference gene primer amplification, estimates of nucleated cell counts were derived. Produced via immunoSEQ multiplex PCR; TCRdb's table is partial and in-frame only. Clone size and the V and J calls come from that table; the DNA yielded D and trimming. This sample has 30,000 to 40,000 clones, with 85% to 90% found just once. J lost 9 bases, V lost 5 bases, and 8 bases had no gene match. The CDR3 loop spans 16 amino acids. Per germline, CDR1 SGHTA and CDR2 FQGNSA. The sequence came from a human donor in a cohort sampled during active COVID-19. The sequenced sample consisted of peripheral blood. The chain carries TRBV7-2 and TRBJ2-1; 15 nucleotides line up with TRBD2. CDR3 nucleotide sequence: TGTGCCAGCAGCCAACGGACTAGCGGGGGGGCCTTTGAGCAGTTCTTC. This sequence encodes CASSQRTSGGAFEQFF.